A single sample gave rise to the 13 T cell receptor beta chains below, sequenced in a study of blood T cells in healthy people across ages. With a J-beta primer mix and a sample-barcoded 5' primer, a second PCR ran about 7 to 12 cycles. MiXCR, applied by TCRdb to the 5' RACE reads, yields one record per CDR3 protein. The sample includes 850,000 to 1,100,000 distinct CDR3 sequences, around two fifths of them seen just once. The specimen sequenced was blood. Receptors originate from a man aged 18 to 30 in good health.

This sequence joins TRBV6-5 and TRBJ1-2; D gene unclear. The CDR3 has 13 amino acids. The germline V and J ends were trimmed by 8 bases and 4 bases, with 14 bases remaining between them. Looked up from germline, CDR1 is MNHEY and CDR2 is SVGAGI. CDR3 nucleotide sequence: TGTGCCAGCCGTGATCCCTCGGCCTATGGCTACACCTTC. This codes for CASRDPSAYGYTF.

The rearrangement links TRBV20-1 to TRBJ1-4; 7 nucleotides align to TRBD1. This CDR3 is built from 15 residues. V lost 6 bases to trimming and J lost 11 bases; unmatched junction nucleotides: 18. Germline V gene data show CDR1 as DFQATT and CDR2 as SNEGSKA (reference sequence). Here the CDR3 DNA reads TGCAGTGCCCTCCCATCCGGGACAGAGACGGTTAAACTGTTTTTT. It encodes CSALPSGTETVKLFF.

This chain connects TRBV20-1 to TRBJ1-1, with D unclear. CDR1 is DFQATT, CDR2 SNEGSKA, per germline (reference sequence). The ends were cut back, 5 bases at V and 5 bases at J, with 18 bases in the middle. The CDR3 totals 14 residues. The CDR3 DNA follows: TGCAGTGCTCCCTCACCCGGGGAAGGGACTGAAGCTTTCTTT. Protein sequence: CSAPSPGEGTEAFF.

This clonotype was detected a few times. The gene calls are TRBV6-5 and TRBJ1-2, with unresolved D. Germline CDR1 is MNHEY and CDR2 is SVGAGI. The CDR3 spans 17 residues. Trimming pared 0 bases from V and 2 bases from J, leaving 16 bases between. The CDR3 nucleotides read TGTGCCAGCAGTTACTCCCCCGCAGACTTATCCAACTATGGCTACACCTTC. Residues: CASSYSPADLSNYGYTF.

CDR3 nucleotide sequence: TGTGCCATCACCCTTAGCCCGGGGGGCATGGCAGATACGCAGTATTTT. This gives the protein CAITLSPGGMADTQYF. This chain joins TRBV10-3 and TRBJ2-3; weak D call: TRBD2 (7 bases). Trimming took 7 bases from V and 4 from J, leaving 21 bases between them. Germline lookup yields CDR1 ENHRY and CDR2 SYGVKD. This CDR3 spans 16 amino acids.

This clonotype is a singleton in its sample. The rearrangement joins TRBV5-1 to TRBJ2-5, with D perhaps TRBD2 (6 bases). Germline values: CDR1 SGHRS, CDR2 YFSETQ. V was shortened by 3 bases and J by 3 bases, with 15 bases between the two germline ends. This CDR3 comprises 15 residues. CDR3 amino acids: CASSWGGSLKETQYF. DNA for the CDR3: TGCGCCAGCAGCTGGGGAGGAAGCCTCAAAGAGACCCAGTACTTC.

The gene calls are TRBV10-3 and TRBJ1-6; tentatively, D is TRBD1 (6 bases). Germline V lookup: CDR1 ENHRY, CDR2 SYGVKD. The CDR3 is made up of 15 amino acids. V was pared by 0 bases and J by 7 bases, with 10 bases between. This chain's CDR3 is CAISESGAGNSPLHF. CDR3 nucleotides: TGTGCCATCAGTGAGTCGGGGGCAGGGAATTCACCCCTCCACTTT.

This clonotype was detected ten times or more. V gene TRBV4-3 combines with J gene TRBJ2-3; the D is unclear. The CDR3 runs 14 residues. Germline-derived CDR1 and CDR2 are LGHNA and YSLEER. Between the trimmed V and J ends, which lost 2 bases and 2 bases, there was a span of 8 bases. The CDR3 nucleotides are TGCGCCAGCAGCCAACGTAGTATCACAGATACGCAGTATTTT. Residues: CASSQRSITDTQYF.

This clonotype was counted between two and nine times. The chain uses TRBV5-6 and TRBJ2-5, with D unresolved. The CDR3 totals 11 residues. Germline V CDR1 and CDR2: SGHDT, YYEEEE. V was shortened by 0 bases and J by 10 bases, with 7 bases between the two germline ends. CDR3 sequence: CASSLGEDQYF. The DNA for the CDR3 is TGTGCCAGCAGCTTGGGGGAAGACCAGTACTTC.

The V call is TRBV5-6, the J call TRBJ2-5; 8 nucleotides match TRBD2. The CDR3 has 16 amino acids. V was pared by 4 bases and J by 11 bases, with 19 bases of the junction left unmatched. Germline-derived CDR1 and CDR2 are SGHDT and YYEEEE. The CDR3 loop reads CASSTSGGRSYNEQYF. CDR3 in DNA: TGTGCCAGCAGCACCAGCGGGGGCCGATCCTACAATGAGCAGTACTTC.

This clonotype was seen only a few times. CDR3 DNA sequence: TGTGCCAGCAGTTTATTGGGGGAGGGAGGCAATCAGCCCCAGCATTTT. This gives the protein CASSLLGEGGNQPQHF. The chain links TRBV27 to TRBJ1-5, with D possibly being TRBD1 (5 bases). The V end lost 1 base, the J end lost 2 bases, and 12 bases lay between the germline ends. CDR1 and CDR2 from the germline V gene are MNHEY and SMNVEV (reference sequence). This CDR3 has 16 amino acids.

This clonotype was seen a handful of times. The V call is TRBV6-2 or TRBV6-3, the J call TRBJ1-2; D is uncertain. The CDR3 runs 13 residues. Deletions cut 6 bases from V and 3 bases from J, with 11 bases between. The germline CDR1 and CDR2 sequences are MNHEY and SVGEGT. CDR3 amino acids: CASSPTLYYGYTF. In DNA, the CDR3 is TGTGCCAGCAGCCCAACATTGTACTATGGCTACACCTTC.

This clonotype showed up many times. The rearrangement links TRBV10-3 to TRBJ2-3; tentatively, D is TRBD1 (6 bases). Looked up from germline, CDR1 is ENHRY and CDR2 is SYGVKD. V lost 0 bases and J 0 bases, leaving 16 bases between the germline ends. The CDR3 consists of 18 residues. CDR3 DNA sequence: TGTGCCATCAGTGAGTCTTACCCGGGACACACGAGCACAGATACGCAGTATTTT. It codes for CAISESYPGHTSTDTQYF.